These 15 T cell receptor beta chains share one sample of origin, sequenced in a study of Ad26.COV2.S vaccination and SARS-CoV-2 variants. The sample's treatment: some 20 received Ad26.COV2.S at low or high dose, single or two shots; five or six received placebo; per-sample allocation not given. Day 63 after the first injection of vaccine or placebo was the sampling time. Generated by immunoSEQ multiplex PCR, the TCRdb table keeps only in-frame clones and is missing some. Of a few hundred thousand clones listed, around four fifths are singletons. The material was peripheral blood, obtained in a trial of Ad26.COV2.S vaccine versus placebo. Source of these receptors: a person between 18 and 60 years old who received the Ad26.COV2.S COVID-19 vaccine or a placebo.

This chain joins TRBV14 and TRBJ2-1, with D tentatively TRBD1 or TRBD2 (6 bases each). CDR1 is SGHDN and CDR2 is FVKESK in the germline V gene. This CDR3 has 13 residues. V lost 4 bases and J lost 12, with 16 bases in between. In nucleotides, the CDR3 is TGTGCCAGCAGCCCTGGGGGGACACTGGGGCAGTTCTTC. Translating gives CASSPGGTLGQFF. The entire variable domain, with the rest obtained from reference TRBV14 and TRBJ2-1, is as follows: EAGVTQFPSHSVIEKGQTVTLRCDPISGHDNLYWYRRVMGKEIKFLLHFVKESKQDESGMPNNRFLAERTGGTYSTLKVQPAELEDSGVYFCASSPGGTLGQFFGPGTRLTVL.

This rearrangement joins TRBV5-6 to TRBJ2-3; 8 nucleotides line up with TRBD2. V trimming: 7 bases; J trimming: 5 bases; junction bases outside the gene matches: 15. This CDR3 is built from 16 residues. The germline V gene has CDR1 SGHDT and CDR2 YYEEEE. In DNA, the CDR3 is TGTGCCAGCGCCTTCCAGCCGGGACTAGAGAGAGATACGCAGTATTTT. Its translation is CASAFQPGLERDTQYF.

Comment on this clone: One junction end disagrees with the germline gene, perhaps due to a read error. The V call is TRBV7-6, the J call TRBJ1-3; 7 bases are a match to TRBD1. Germline V gene data show CDR1 as SGHVS and CDR2 as FNYEAQ. CDR3 length: 14 residues. As DNA, the CDR3 is TGTGCCAGCAGCCCAGGGGGGTCTGGAAACACCGTATATTTT. As protein: CASSPGGSGNTVYF.

The sample holds one count of this clone. The rearrangement joins TRBV5-1 to TRBJ1-2; perhaps TRBD1 as D (6 bases). The CDR3 runs 15 residues. Germline CDR1 is SGHRS and CDR2 is YFSETQ. Trimming left V 4 bases short and J 4 bases short, with 17 bases between. CDR3: CASSEDSLTTYGYTF. CDR3 coding DNA: TGCGCCAGCAGCGAGGACAGCCTGACAACCTATGGCTACACCTTC.

This chain connects TRBV5-1 to TRBJ2-3; 12 bases line up with TRBD2. There are 16 residues in the CDR3. V lost 0 bases and J lost 6; bases outside the gene matches: 5. CDR1 and CDR2 (germline): SGHRS, YFSETQ. CDR3 in amino acids: CASSLEASGGADTQYF. The CDR3 DNA sequence: TGCGCCAGCAGCTTGGAGGCTAGCGGGGGGGCGGATACGCAGTATTTT.

The chain joins TRBV15 to TRBJ2-3; possibly TRBD2 for D (6 bases). The CDR3 has 16 residues. Trimming shortened V by 0 bases and J by 6 bases, and 16 bases separated the two germline ends. Germline CDR1 LNHNV, CDR2 YYDKDF (reference sequence). CDR3 in amino acids: CATSRDFPGGSDTQYF. CDR3 coding DNA: TGTGCCACCAGCAGAGATTTCCCAGGAGGGTCCGATACGCAGTATTTT.

J is TRBJ1-2 and V is TRBV9; D is unresolved. V was cut by 3 bases and J by 5 bases, with 8 bases left in between. This CDR3 region has 12 residues. Germline-derived CDR1 and CDR2 are SGDLS and YYNGEE. The CDR3 coding sequence is TGTGCCAGCAGCGGTGAAGTTTATGGCTACACCTTC. Encoded protein: CASSGEVYGYTF.

This clone turned up a few times. V and J are TRBV11-3 and TRBJ1-5; D unresolved. The germline gives CDR1 SGHNT, CDR2 YENEEA. V was cut by 6 bases and J by 9 bases, with 9 bases left in between. The CDR3 covers 11 residues. This CDR3 is CASSIVRPQHF. CDR3 coding DNA: TGTGCCAGCAGTATAGTACGGCCCCAGCATTTT.

Only a few counts were recorded for this clone. J is TRBJ2-1 and V is TRBV5-1; D might be TRBD1 (6 bases). V was shortened by 0 bases and J by 6 bases, with 13 bases between the two germline ends. Germline values: CDR1 SGHRS, CDR2 YFSETQ. The CDR3 length is 15 residues. The CDR3 reads CASSLAVLGGNEQFF. As DNA, the CDR3 is TGCGCCAGCAGCTTGGCCGTACTAGGGGGCAATGAGCAGTTCTTC.

The chain employs TRBV18 and TRBJ1-2; the match to TRBD1 covers 10 bases. V gave up 3 bases and J gave up 2 bases; unmatched junction bases: 6. The CDR3 totals 16 residues. Looked up from germline, CDR1 is KGHSH and CDR2 is LQKENI. This chain's CDR3 is CASSPGTGDLNYGYTF. The CDR3, as DNA: TGTGCCAGCTCACCTGGGACAGGGGACCTGAACTATGGCTACACCTTC.

This clone was seen just once. V gene TRBV7-2 combines with J gene TRBJ1-2; possibly TRBD1 for D (6 bases). Trimming shortened V by 0 bases and J by 4 bases, and 9 bases separated the two germline ends. Germline V lookup: CDR1 SGHTA, CDR2 FQGNSA. This CDR3 is built from 14 residues. The CDR3, as DNA: TGTGCCAGCAGCTTAGCGCACAGGGCCTATGGCTACACCTTC. Protein: CASSLAHRAYGYTF.

The chain is built from TRBV3-1 (or the pseudogene TRBV3-2) and TRBJ2-4, with unresolved D. Germline loops: CDR1 LGHDT, CDR2 YNNKEL (reference sequence). The CDR3 totals 14 residues. The ends were cut back, 4 bases at V and 7 bases at J, with 14 bases in the middle. The CDR3 loop is CASSRDMGKNIQYF. CDR3 in DNA: TGTGCCAGCAGCCGGGATATGGGGAAGAACATTCAGTACTTC.

The J gene is TRBJ2-7, the V gene TRBV10-2, with D possibly TRBD1 on 5 matching bases. This CDR3 spans 12 amino acids. The V gene lost 10 bases and the J gene lost 3 bases, with 13 bases spanning the gap. Germline CDR1 reads WSHSY; CDR2 reads SAAADI. The CDR3, as DNA: TGCGCCACCGCGGTGGGGCTCTACGAGCAGTACTTC. Translation gives CATAVGLYEQYF.

J is TRBJ1-2 and V is TRBV18, with a tentative D call TRBD1 (6 bases). Trimming removed 0 bases at V and 2 bases at J, with 10 bases between. Germline assignment: CDR1 KGHSH and CDR2 LQKENI. The CDR3 loop spans 15 amino acids. The CDR3: CASSPPGGRNYGYTF. CDR3 coding DNA: TGTGCCAGCTCACCACCGGGGGGCCGAAACTATGGCTACACCTTC.

The V gene is TRBV9, the J gene TRBJ2-5; no reliable D call. The CDR3 spans 14 residues. Germline assignment: CDR1 SGDLS and CDR2 YYNGEE. Trimming stripped 4 bases from V and 0 bases from J, with 10 bases between. DNA of the CDR3: TGTGCCAGCAGCCCCACCACGTACCAAGAGACCCAGTACTTC. Amino acid sequence: CASSPTTYQETQYF. Using reference TRBV9 and TRBJ2-5 for the parts outside the CDR3, the full variable domain is DSGVTQTPKHLITATGQRVTLRCSPRSGDLSVYWYQQSLDQGLQFLIQYYNGEERAKGNILERFSAQQFPDLHSELNLSSLELGDSALYFCASSPTTYQETQYFGPGTRLLVL.